Presented here are 15 T cell receptor beta chains from one specimen sequenced in a study of beta chain features in type 1 diabetes (dated by TCRdb to the late 2010s). The method was the immunoSEQ multiplex PCR assay. The entire amount of isolated RNA was reverse transcribed using the High Capacity cDNA Reverse Transcription Kit, so the sequenced TCRB transcripts were expressed ones. What TCRdb holds here is the immuneACCESS table cut down to in-frame rearrangements. Part of the clones is not present; checked against another copy, under half of the missing clones reflect an unresolved V gene, and the others are unexplained. Present in this sample are hundreds of thousands of clones, 15% to 20% of which were seen just once. 0.023% of the sample lies in the top ten. The source material was naive CD4+ T cells from blood. The sample's cell subset or site, from its label and the paper: true naive CD4+ T cells. Receptors were obtained from a woman younger than 30 in good health.

Only a few counts were recorded for this clone. The gene calls are TRBV9 and TRBJ2-2; 8 positions match TRBD1. The CDR3 extends over 16 amino acids. Per germline, CDR1 SGDLS and CDR2 YYNGEE. The junction had 10 bases not matched to a gene; V was cut back by 2 bases and J by 7 bases. The CDR3 DNA sequence: TGTGCCAGCAGCGTCTCCGGACAGGGAAGCATCGGGGAGCTGTTTTTT. Residues: CASSVSGQGSIGELFF.

This clone turned up a few times. This chain connects TRBV9 to TRBJ2-7; TRBD1 is a possible D gene (5 bases). The CDR3 is 12 residues long. In germline, CDR1 is SGDLS, CDR2 YYNGEE. The V gene lost 3 bases and the J gene lost 6 bases, with 10 bases spanning the gap. The CDR3 sequence is CASSAQRGEQYF. As DNA, the CDR3 is TGTGCCAGCAGCGCCCAAAGGGGCGAGCAGTACTTC. Full variable domain (rest looked up from reference TRBV9 and TRBJ2-7): DSGVTQTPKHLITATGQRVTLRCSPRSGDLSVYWYQQSLDQGLQFLIQYYNGEERAKGNILERFSAQQFPDLHSELNLSSLELGDSALYFCASSAQRGEQYFGPGTRLTVT.

This chain joins TRBV7-6 and TRBJ2-7, with D perhaps matching TRBD2 (5 bases). Germline CDR1 SGHVS, CDR2 FNYEAQ. The V end was cut by 3 bases, the J end by 8 bases, with 11 bases between. The CDR3 covers 12 residues. In DNA, the CDR3 is TGTGCCAGCAGCTTGATGGGAGACAAGCAGTACTTC. This codes for CASSLMGDKQYF.

The chain employs TRBV7-2 and TRBJ1-2; D remains ambiguous. There are 14 residues in the CDR3. The V and J ends lost 7 bases and 4 bases respectively, with 16 bases between them. Germline CDR1 reads SGHTA; CDR2 reads FQGNSA. The CDR3, as DNA: TGTGCCAGCACCGAAGTGTGGGTTAGCTATGGCTACACCTTC. The encoded protein is CASTEVWVSYGYTF.

CDR3 in DNA: TGTGCCAGCAGACCCGGGGGCCGACCTCAAGAGACCCAGTACTTC. Encoded protein: CASRPGGRPQETQYF. This chain links TRBV5-4 with TRBJ2-5; possibly TRBD1 or TRBD2 for D (6 bases each). Between the trimmed V and J ends, which lost 5 bases and 2 bases, there was a span of 16 bases. The CDR3 extends over 15 amino acids. From germline, CDR1 is SGHNT and CDR2 YYREEE (reference sequence).

The chain has TRBV5-1 and TRBJ2-1; TRBD1 matches at 9 bases. Germline V gene lookup returns CDR1 SGHRS and CDR2 YFSETQ. The V gene end was trimmed by 4 bases and the J gene end by 8 bases; junction bases not matched to a gene: 7. The CDR3 sequence is 14 residues long. The CDR3 bases are TGCGCCAGCAGCAAGGGACAGGGTTCGGATGAGCAGTTCTTC. It is translated as CASSKGQGSDEQFF.

The chain carries TRBV6-1 and TRBJ2-1, with TRBD2 identical over 8 bases. V was clipped by 4 bases and J by 9 bases; unmatched bases: 17. There are 17 residues in the CDR3. Germline lookup yields CDR1 MNHNS and CDR2 SASEGT. The CDR3 here is CASSAPTPAGESGEQFF. CDR3 nucleotides: TGTGCCAGCAGTGCACCGACCCCAGCGGGAGAGTCGGGTGAGCAGTTCTTC.

The V and J genes are TRBV4-1 and TRBJ1-2; 9 nucleotides align to TRBD1. The CDR3 covers 15 residues. V lost 3 bases and J lost 4; bases outside the gene matches: 6. Germline V gene lookup returns CDR1 MGHRA and CDR2 YSYEKL. The CDR3 sequence: CASSHEQGASYGYTF. For the CDR3, the DNA is TGCGCCAGCAGCCATGAACAGGGGGCTAGCTATGGCTACACCTTC.

V usage is TRBV27 and J usage is TRBJ2-5; 8 bases align to TRBD2. Losses at the gene ends were 6 bases for V and 2 bases for J; bases not matched to a gene: 8. The CDR3 is 15 residues long. From germline, CDR1 is MNHEY and CDR2 SMNVEV (reference sequence). The CDR3 protein is CASRAGTRVQETQYF. The CDR3 DNA sequence: TGTGCCAGCAGAGCCGGGACTAGAGTACAAGAGACCCAGTACTTC.

A few counts support this clone. This sequence joins TRBV5-4 and TRBJ2-1; 14 bases align to TRBD2. The CDR3 is made up of 16 amino acids. Per germline, CDR1 SGHNT and CDR2 YYREEE (reference sequence). V dropped 4 bases and J dropped 5; count of bases not matched to a gene: 5. Written as DNA, the CDR3 is TGTGCCAGCAGCGCGGGGGGACTAGCGGGAGACAATGAGCAGTTCTTC. Its translation: CASSAGGLAGDNEQFF.

In DNA form, the CDR3 reads TGTGCCAGCAGCCCGATGTCCTTTGGCAATCAGCCCCAGCATTTT. Amino acid sequence: CASSPMSFGNQPQHF. The chain carries TRBV5-8 and TRBJ1-5; D gene uncertain. The CDR3 consists of 15 residues. Trimming removed 4 bases from V and 2 bases from J, with 13 bases in between. From germline, CDR1 is SGHTS and CDR2 YDEGEE.

This clone was observed a handful of times. The V and J genes are TRBV18 and TRBJ2-1; 8 nucleotides line up with TRBD1. Germline CDR1 KGHSH, CDR2 LQKENI. This CDR3 has 17 amino acids. Unmatched junction bases numbered 13, after V lost 3 bases and J lost 6 bases. The CDR3 loop reads CASSPRVGQGWSNEQFF. CDR3 sequence (DNA): TGTGCCAGCTCACCCCGGGTTGGACAGGGTTGGAGCAATGAGCAGTTCTTC.

The V call is TRBV25-1, the J call TRBJ2-3, with TRBD2 as a possible D gene (6 bases). V was trimmed by 3 bases and J by 5 bases, leaving 12 bases between them. CDR1 MGHDK and CDR2 SYGVNS come from the germline V gene. The CDR3 totals 14 residues. The CDR3 sequence is CASSEQLEGDTQYF. The CDR3, as DNA: TGTGCCAGCAGTGAGCAGCTGGAGGGAGATACGCAGTATTTT.

The chain joins TRBV28 to TRBJ1-1; tentative D call: TRBD1 (5 bases). The V end lost 5 bases, the J end lost 7 bases, and 17 bases lay between the germline ends. In germline, CDR1 is MDHEN, CDR2 SYDVKM. This CDR3 is 14 amino acids long. CDR3 sequence reads: CASSPGDRSNEAFF. CDR3 sequence (DNA): TGTGCCAGCAGTCCGGGGGACCGCTCCAATGAAGCTTTCTTT.

The rearrangement links TRBV7-2 to TRBJ2-7; the D gene is possibly TRBD1 (6 bases). The CDR3 sequence is 14 residues long. Germline V gene data show CDR1 as SGHTA and CDR2 as FQGNSA. V lost 5 bases and J lost 5, with 16 bases in between. The CDR3 loop reads CASSLQTGSHEQYF. The CDR3 nucleotides read TGTGCCAGCAGCCTCCAGACAGGTTCCCACGAGCAGTACTTC. Supplemented by reference TRBV7-2 and TRBJ2-7, the full variable domain reads GAGVSQSPSNKVTEKGKDVELRCDPISGHTALYWYRQSLGQGLEFLIYFQGNSAPDKSGLPSDRFSAERTGGSVSTLTIQRTQQEDSAVYLCASSLQTGSHEQYFGPGTRLTVT.